This record looks at one T cell receptor (beta chain) sequence and its context. Antigen specificity is unknown. Per the germline V gene, CDR1 is DFQATT and CDR2 is SNEGSKA (reference sequence). V lost 3 bases, J lost 8 bases, and 7 bases stayed unmatched. CDR3 length: 14 amino acids. This sample was taken from a study of blood T cells in healthy people across ages. Next came a second PCR, run for roughly 7 to 12 cycles, which used a sample-barcoded 5' primer along with a J-beta primer mix. TCRdb analysed the 5' RACE reads with MiXCR anew, one entry per CDR3 protein. The sample lists some 1.5 million distinct CDR3 sequences, about 42% occurring once. The study, taken as a whole, reports: Among T cells, TCR beta diversity per million cells dropped roughly linearly as age rose.

The sequence derives from a woman under 30 in good health. The material sequenced was blood. J is TRBJ2-4 and V is TRBV20-1; 10 bases fit TRBD2. The CDR3 nucleotides are TGCAGTGCTAGTACCCTAGCGGGAGAATACATTCAGTACTTC. It encodes CSASTLAGEYIQYF.